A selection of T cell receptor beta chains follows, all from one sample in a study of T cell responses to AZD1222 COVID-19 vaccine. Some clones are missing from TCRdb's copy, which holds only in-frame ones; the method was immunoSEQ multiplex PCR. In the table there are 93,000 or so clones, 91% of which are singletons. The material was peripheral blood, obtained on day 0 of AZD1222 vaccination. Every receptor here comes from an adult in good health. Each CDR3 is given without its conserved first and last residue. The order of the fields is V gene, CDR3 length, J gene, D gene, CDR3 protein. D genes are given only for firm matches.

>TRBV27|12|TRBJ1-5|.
ASSNNRVNQPQH
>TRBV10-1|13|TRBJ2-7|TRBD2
ASNSTLADPYEQY
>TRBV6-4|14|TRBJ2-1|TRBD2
ASSPARTSGNNEQF
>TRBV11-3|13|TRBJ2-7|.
ASSPRHGDFYEQY
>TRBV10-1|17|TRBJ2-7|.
ASSERGGWRDLSSYEQY
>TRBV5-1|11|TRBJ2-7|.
ASSLGNSYEQY
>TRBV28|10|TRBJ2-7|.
ASSLRRGEQY
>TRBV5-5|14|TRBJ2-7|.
ASSLDTSSLPYEQY
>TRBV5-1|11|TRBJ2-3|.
ATQTQGTDTQY
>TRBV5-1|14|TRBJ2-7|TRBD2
ASSLGAGGPLYEQY
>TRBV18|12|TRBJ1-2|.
ASSPGAEHNGYT
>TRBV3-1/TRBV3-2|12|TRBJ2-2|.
ASSRAGNTGELF
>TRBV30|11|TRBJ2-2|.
AWSLQGYGELF
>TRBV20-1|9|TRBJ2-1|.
SARVWNEQF
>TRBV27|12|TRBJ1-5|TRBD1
ASSNQGARQPQH
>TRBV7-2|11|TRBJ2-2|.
ASSFHSTGELF
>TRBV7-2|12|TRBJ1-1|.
ASSLLGGNTEAF
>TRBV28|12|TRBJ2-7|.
ASSRPLSRYEQY
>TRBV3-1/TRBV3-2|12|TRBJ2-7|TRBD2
ASSLSGGVREQY
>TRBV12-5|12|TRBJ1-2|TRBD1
ASGLAGTGLKYT
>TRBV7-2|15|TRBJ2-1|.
ASSLVAIGGQINEQF
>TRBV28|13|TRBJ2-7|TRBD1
ASSRLTGSPYEQY
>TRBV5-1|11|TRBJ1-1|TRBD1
ASRTGENTEAF
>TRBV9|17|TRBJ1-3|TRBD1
ASSVVPQGDRGPRNTIY
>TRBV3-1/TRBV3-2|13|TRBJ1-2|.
ASSQEPGGPYGYT
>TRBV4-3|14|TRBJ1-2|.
ASSQEGTTGTYGYT
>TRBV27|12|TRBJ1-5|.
ASSKGGWNQPQH
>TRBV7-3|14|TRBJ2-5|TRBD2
ASSPTGTSVTETQY
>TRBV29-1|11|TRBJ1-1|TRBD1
SGIRDRGPEAF
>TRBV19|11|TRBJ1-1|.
ASSLGGNTEAF
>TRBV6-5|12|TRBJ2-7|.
ASSYSGSSYEQY
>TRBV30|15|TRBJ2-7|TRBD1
AWSGGWGQGSSYEQY
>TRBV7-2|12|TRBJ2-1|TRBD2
ASRGTSGPLAQF
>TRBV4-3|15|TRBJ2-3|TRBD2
ASSQDPSGSRKDTQY
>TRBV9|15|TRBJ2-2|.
ASSPQGGGRNTGELF
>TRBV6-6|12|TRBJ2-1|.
ASRGGRGGNEQF
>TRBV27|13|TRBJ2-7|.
ASSARALLSYEQY
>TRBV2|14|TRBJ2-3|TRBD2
ASRVSGRAGTDTQY
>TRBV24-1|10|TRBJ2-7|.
ATSVDSYEQY
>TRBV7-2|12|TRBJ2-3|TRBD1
ASSLTGGLDTQY